A single sample gave rise to the 15 T cell receptor beta chains below, sequenced in a study of CD8+ T cells in alopecia areata. CD4, CD8alpha, NKG2D, NKG2ACE and other markers were used to sort pooled cutaneous lymph node cells. RNA, once extracted, was reverse transcribed into cDNA for use as the sequencing template. Clones were sequenced by immunoSEQ multiplex PCR, and TCRdb holds only the in-frame ones, with some missing. This sample comprises 250,000 or so clones, none seen once only. Source material: CD4+ T cells sorted from a lymph node. These receptor sequences come from a C3H/HeJ mouse with alopecia areata. The mouse line has the MHC haplotype H2-k.

Of note for this clone: The germline and genes are mouse ones. The read is 4 residues too short to cover the CDR3 end, so that end is filled in from the germline J gene. This chain joins TRBV5 and TRBJ1-1; a possible D gene is TRBD1 (5 bases). The V and J ends lost 4 bases and 0 bases respectively, with 15 bases between them. CDR1 is LGHNA, CDR2 YNLKQL, per germline (reference sequence). The CDR3 totals 16 residues. Incomplete CDR3 DNA: TGTGCCAGCAGCCCCCGCAGGGAGGGAGCAAACACA. It encodes CASSPRREGANT. The whole CDR3 protein is CASSPRREGANTEVFF.

This clone occurred a few times. The germline and genes are mouse ones. Sequencing ends 4 residues short of the CDR3 end; the germline J gene provides the rest. Other DNA sequences of this sample code for an identical CDR3. This chain uses TRBV1 with TRBJ2-1; D possibly corresponds to TRBD2 (5 bases). V was pared by 1 base and J by 0 bases, with 7 bases between. The CDR3 is 15 residues long. Germline V CDR1 and CDR2: NSQYPW, LRSPGD (reference sequence). The CDR3 sequence: CTCSAAWGNYAEQFF. Incomplete CDR3 DNA: TGCACCTGCAGTGCAGCTTGGGGTAACTATGCT.

This clone has just a few counts. The gene symbols are mouse symbols. The read terminates 4 residues before the CDR3 end, so the remaining end is supplied by the germline J gene. The chain is built from TRBV13-1 and TRBJ2-7; D possibly corresponds to TRBD1 (6 bases). The V end lost 3 bases, the J end lost 3 bases, and 10 bases lay between the germline ends. CDR3 length: 13 amino acids. Germline CDR1 and CDR2: NSHNY and SYGAGN. This CDR3 is CASSGQEHYEQYF. CDR3 DNA, as far as it was read: TGTGCCAGCAGTGGACAGGAACACTAT.

In this sample, this clone turned up a few times. Gene and germline names: mouse. The read comes to an end 4 residues before the CDR3 does, leaving the germline J gene to fill in the end. The V gene is TRBV14, the J gene TRBJ2-2, with 9 nucleotides matching TRBD2. Germline V gene data show CDR1 as SGHDT and CDR2 as FRDEAV. The CDR3 length is 15 residues. V shed 6 bases and J 0 bases; nucleotides not matched to a gene: 3. CDR3 residues: CASTDWGTNTGQLYF. The DNA read from the CDR3 is TGTGCCAGCACCGACTGGGGGACAAACACCGGG.

Worth noting for this clone: These gene names are mouse names. The CDR3 end is not reached by the read, which stops 4 residues before it; the germline J gene fills it in. The rearrangement links TRBV5 to TRBJ2-7, with D tentatively TRBD1 (7 bases). The CDR3 extends over 16 amino acids. The V and J ends lost 0 bases and 0 bases respectively, with 12 bases between them. The germline gives CDR1 LGHNA, CDR2 YNLKQL (reference sequence). CDR3 sequence: CASSQERGLRSYEQYF. The sequenced CDR3 bases are TGTGCCAGCAGCCAAGAGAGGGGGCTCCGCTCCTAT.

With respect to this clone: Here the gene names and germline are mouse. The CDR3 extends 3 residues past the end of the read, so its final part is completed from the germline J gene. The gene calls are TRBV5 and TRBJ1-6; D remains unclear. TRBJ1-6 is recorded as an ORF, its role being uncertain. This CDR3 has 15 amino acids. CDR1 is LGHNA, CDR2 YNLKQL, per germline (reference sequence). Trimming took off 4 bases at V and 1 base at J, with 8 bases between the two ends. The CDR3: CASSPSQSYNSPLYF. CDR3 DNA, as far as it was read: TGTGCCAGCAGCCCTTCACAGTCCTATAATTCGCCC.

In this sample, this clone turned up many times. The gene names given are mouse names. The read ends 4 residues early relative to the CDR3; the germline J gene fills the gap. The chain has TRBV17 and TRBJ2-7, with 11 bases aligning to TRBD1. This CDR3 is 17 amino acids long. V dropped 0 bases and J dropped 2; count of bases not matched to a gene: 6. Germline loops: CDR1 MNHDT, CDR2 YYDKIL. Here the CDR3 reads CASSREDPGQGAYEQYF. The CDR3 DNA, read in part, is TGTGCTAGCAGTAGAGAGGACCCGGGACAGGGGGCCTAT.

A note on this clone: Any gene name here is a mouse gene name. The read halts 4 residues ahead of the CDR3 end, with the missing end drawn from the germline J gene. Other DNA sequences in this specimen translate into the identical CDR3. V is TRBV5 and J is TRBJ2-1, with D maybe TRBD2 (6 bases). The CDR3 covers 15 residues. From germline, CDR1 is LGHNA and CDR2 YNLKQL (reference sequence). V was clipped by 1 base and J by 3 bases, with 10 bases between them. The DNA read from the CDR3 is TGTGCCAGCAGCCAAGGCACTGGGATCTATGCT. Its translation is CASSQGTGIYA. The entire CDR3 reads CASSQGTGIYAEQFF.

This clone has a handful of counts. All gene names here are mouse names. The sequence runs out 4 residues before the end of the CDR3; the remainder is reconstructed from the germline J gene. The chain uses TRBV13-2 and TRBJ2-3; 7 nucleotides line up with TRBD2. This CDR3 is 16 amino acids long. Germline-derived CDR1 and CDR2 are NNHNN and SYGAGS (reference sequence). J gave up 3 bases and V 0 bases, and 7 bases lay outside the gene matches. The CDR3 reads CASGDAAGGWAETLYF. CDR3 DNA (partial): TGTGCCAGCGGTGATGCGGCTGGGGGTTGGGCAGAA.

On this clone: These gene names are mouse names. The CDR3 end is not reached by the read, which stops 4 residues before it; the germline J gene fills it in. The chain is built from TRBV31 and TRBJ2-1, with 9 bases aligning to TRBD2. This CDR3 has 14 residues. Germline V gene lookup returns CDR1 GKSSPN and CDR2 SITVG. The CDR3 loop is CAWSGWGGGAEQFF. The CDR3 DNA, read in part, is TGTGCCTGGAGTGGCTGGGGGGGAGGCGCT.

Note on this clone: The listed genes are named as in mouse. The observed sequence ends 4 residues before the CDR3 terminus, with the missing tail filled in from the germline J gene. The chain uses TRBV13-1 and TRBJ1-2, with 9 bases lining up with TRBD1. CDR1 and CDR2 (germline): NSHNY, SYGAGN. The CDR3 extends over 15 amino acids. V lost 7 bases, J lost 4 bases, and 11 bases stayed unmatched. The CDR3 spells CASGTSGTGSSDYTF. CDR3 DNA (partial): TGTGCCAGCGGCACCTCCGGGACAGGGTCCTCC.

Comments on this clone: These gene names are mouse names. The CDR3 is cut off 4 residues early in the read; its end comes from the germline J gene. The V call is TRBV13-2, the J call TRBJ1-1, with 10 bases aligning to TRBD1. The CDR3 is made up of 14 amino acids. Germline CDR1 reads NNHNN; CDR2 reads SYGAGS (reference sequence). V gave up 5 bases and J gave up 0 bases; unmatched junction bases: 1. CDR3 DNA, as far as it was read: TGTGCCAGCGGGGGACAGGGGACAAACACA. This encodes CASGGQGTNT. Given in full, the CDR3 is CASGGQGTNTEVFF.

Only a few counts were recorded for this clone. Gene and germline names: mouse. The read gets to within 4 residues of the CDR3 end, and the germline J gene fills in the rest. The J gene is TRBJ1-2, the V gene TRBV5; 11 bases are shared with TRBD1. CDR3 length equals 13 residues. Germline V lookup: CDR1 LGHNA, CDR2 YNLKQL (reference sequence). CDR3 bases read: TGTGCCAGCAGCCCCGGGACAGGGGGC. This sequence encodes CASSPGTGG. The complete CDR3 reads CASSPGTGGDYTF.

About this clone: Gene and germline names: mouse. The read ends 4 residues early relative to the CDR3; the germline J gene fills the gap. This sequence joins TRBV13-1 and TRBJ2-3; 11 positions agree with TRBD1. The germline CDR1 and CDR2 sequences are NSHNY and SYGAGN. The CDR3 extends over 16 amino acids. Losses at the gene ends were 3 bases for V and 3 bases for J; bases not matched to a gene: 6. The sequenced CDR3 bases are TGTGCCAGCAGTGTGGACAGGGGGCGCTTGGCAGAA. This encodes CASSVDRGRLAE. The complete CDR3 reads CASSVDRGRLAETLYF.

Concerning this clone: All gene names here are mouse names. The sequence runs out 4 residues before the end of the CDR3; the remainder is reconstructed from the germline J gene. The rearrangement joins TRBV1 to TRBJ2-2; 7 bases agree with TRBD1. The length of the CDR3 is 15 residues. Germline loops: CDR1 NSQYPW, CDR2 LRSPGD (reference sequence). The ends lost 8 bases at V and 0 bases at J; junction bases unmatched: 6. CDR3 protein: CTCARTGPNTGQLYF. CDR3 DNA (partial): TGCACCTGCGCCCGGACAGGCCCAAACACCGGG.